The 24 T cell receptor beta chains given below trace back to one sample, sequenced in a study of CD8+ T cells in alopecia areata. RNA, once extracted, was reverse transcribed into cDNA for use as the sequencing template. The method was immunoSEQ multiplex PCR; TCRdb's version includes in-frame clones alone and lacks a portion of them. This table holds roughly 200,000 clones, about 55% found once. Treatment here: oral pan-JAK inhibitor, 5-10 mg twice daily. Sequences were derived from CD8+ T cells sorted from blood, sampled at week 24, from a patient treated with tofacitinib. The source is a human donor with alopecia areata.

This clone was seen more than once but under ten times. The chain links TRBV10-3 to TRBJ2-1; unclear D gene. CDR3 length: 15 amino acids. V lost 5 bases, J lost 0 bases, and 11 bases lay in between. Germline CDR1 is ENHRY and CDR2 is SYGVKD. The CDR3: CAISPDTSSYNEQFF. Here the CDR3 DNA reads TGTGCCATCAGTCCCGACACCAGCTCCTACAATGAGCAGTTCTTC.

CDR3 coding DNA: TGTGCCAGCAGCTTAAATGAAAAACTGTTTTTT. Translated: CASSLNEKLFF. The V and J genes are TRBV2 and TRBJ1-4, with D uncertain. The CDR3 contains 11 residues. V dropped 6 bases and J dropped 5 bases, with 4 bases sitting between them. Germline CDR1 is SNHLY and CDR2 is FYNNEI.

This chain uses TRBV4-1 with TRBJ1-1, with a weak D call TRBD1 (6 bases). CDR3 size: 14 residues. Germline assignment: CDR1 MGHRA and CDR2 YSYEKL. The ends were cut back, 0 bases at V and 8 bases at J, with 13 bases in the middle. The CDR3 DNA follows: TGCGCCAGCAGCCAAGACCCCAGGACAGCCGAAGCTTTCTTT. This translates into CASSQDPRTAEAFF.

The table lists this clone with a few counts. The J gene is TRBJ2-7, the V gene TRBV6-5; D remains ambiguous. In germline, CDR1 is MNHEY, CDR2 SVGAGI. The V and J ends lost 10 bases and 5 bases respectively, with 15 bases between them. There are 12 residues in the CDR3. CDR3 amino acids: CATKDPDDEQYF. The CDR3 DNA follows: TGTGCCACCAAGGACCCCGACGACGAGCAGTACTTC.

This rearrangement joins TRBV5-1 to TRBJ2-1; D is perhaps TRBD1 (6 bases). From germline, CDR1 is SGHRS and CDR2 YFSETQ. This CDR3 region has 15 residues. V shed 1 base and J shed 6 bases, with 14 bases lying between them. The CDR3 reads CASSLLQGQLNEQFF. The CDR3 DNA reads TGCGCCAGCAGCTTGTTACAGGGCCAACTCAATGAGCAGTTCTTC.

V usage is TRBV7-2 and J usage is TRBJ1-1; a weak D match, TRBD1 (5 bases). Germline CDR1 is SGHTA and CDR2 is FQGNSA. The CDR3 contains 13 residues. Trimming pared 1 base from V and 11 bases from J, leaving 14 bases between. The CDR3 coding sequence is TGTGCCAGCAGCTTAGATCATGGGGCTCTGGCTTTCTTT. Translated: CASSLDHGALAFF.

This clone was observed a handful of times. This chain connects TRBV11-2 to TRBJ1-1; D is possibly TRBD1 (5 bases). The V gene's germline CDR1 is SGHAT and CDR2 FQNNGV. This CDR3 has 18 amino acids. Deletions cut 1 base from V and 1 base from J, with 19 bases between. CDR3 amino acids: CASSLVPVGADPNTEAFF. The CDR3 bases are TGTGCCAGCAGCTTAGTTCCGGTCGGGGCTGACCCGAACACTGAAGCTTTCTTT.

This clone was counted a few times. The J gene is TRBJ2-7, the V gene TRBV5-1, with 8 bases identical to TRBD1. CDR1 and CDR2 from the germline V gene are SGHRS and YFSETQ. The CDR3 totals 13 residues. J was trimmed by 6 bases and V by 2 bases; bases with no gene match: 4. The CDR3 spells CASSFDRGTEQYF. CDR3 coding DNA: TGCGCCAGCAGCTTCGACAGGGGAACCGAGCAGTACTTC. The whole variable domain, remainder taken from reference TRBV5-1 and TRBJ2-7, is KAGVTQTPRYLIKTRGQQVTLSCSPISGHRSVSWYQQTPGQGLQFLFEYFSETQRNKGNFPGRFSGRQFSNSRSEMNVSTLELGDSALYLCASSFDRGTEQYFGPGTRLTVT.

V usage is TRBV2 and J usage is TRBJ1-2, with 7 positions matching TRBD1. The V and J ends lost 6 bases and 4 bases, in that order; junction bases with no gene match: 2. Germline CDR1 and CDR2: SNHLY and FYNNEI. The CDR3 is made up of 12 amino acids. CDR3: CASRGTAYGYTF. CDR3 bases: TGTGCCAGCAGAGGGACAGCCTATGGCTACACCTTC.

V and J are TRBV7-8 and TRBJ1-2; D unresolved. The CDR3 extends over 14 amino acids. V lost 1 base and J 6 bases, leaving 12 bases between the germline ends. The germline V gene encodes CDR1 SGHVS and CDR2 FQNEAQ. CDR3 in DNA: TGTGCCAGCAGCTTAGGGAGCGATTGGAATGGCTACACCTTC. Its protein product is CASSLGSDWNGYTF.

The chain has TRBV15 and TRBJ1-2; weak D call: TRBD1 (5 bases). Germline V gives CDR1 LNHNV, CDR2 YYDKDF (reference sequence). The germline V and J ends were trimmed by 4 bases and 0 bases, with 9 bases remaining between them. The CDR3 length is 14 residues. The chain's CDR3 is CATSTGTSNYGYTF. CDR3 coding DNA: TGTGCCACCAGCACAGGGACCTCTAACTATGGCTACACCTTC.

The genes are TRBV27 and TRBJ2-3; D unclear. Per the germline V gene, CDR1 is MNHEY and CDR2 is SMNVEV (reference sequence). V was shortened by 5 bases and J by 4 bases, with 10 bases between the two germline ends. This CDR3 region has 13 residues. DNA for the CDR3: TGTGCCAGCAGTCTCTTGATGGCAGATACGCAGTATTTT. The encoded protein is CASSLLMADTQYF.

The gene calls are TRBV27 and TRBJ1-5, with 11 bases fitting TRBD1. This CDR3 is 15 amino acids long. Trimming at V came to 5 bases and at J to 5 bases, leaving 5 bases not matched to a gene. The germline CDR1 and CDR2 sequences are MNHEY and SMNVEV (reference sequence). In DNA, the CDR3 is TGTGCCAGCAGTCCGGGACAGGGGGACCATCAGCCCCAGCATTTT. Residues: CASSPGQGDHQPQHF.

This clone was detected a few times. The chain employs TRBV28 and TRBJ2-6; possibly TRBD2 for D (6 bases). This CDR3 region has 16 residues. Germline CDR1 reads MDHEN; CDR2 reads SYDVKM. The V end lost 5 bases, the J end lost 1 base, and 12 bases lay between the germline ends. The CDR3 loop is CASSRETASGANVLTF. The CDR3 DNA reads TGTGCCAGCAGTCGGGAGACAGCATCTGGGGCCAACGTCCTGACTTTC.

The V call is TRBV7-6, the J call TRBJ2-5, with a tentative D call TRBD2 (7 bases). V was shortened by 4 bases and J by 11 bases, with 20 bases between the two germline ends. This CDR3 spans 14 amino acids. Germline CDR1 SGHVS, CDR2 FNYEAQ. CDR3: CASSYLGGAQEQYF. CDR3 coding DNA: TGTGCCAGCAGCTACTTAGGGGGGGCGCAAGAGCAGTACTTC. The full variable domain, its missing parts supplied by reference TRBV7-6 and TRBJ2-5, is GAGVSQSPRYKVTKRGQDVALRCDPISGHVSLYWYRQALGQGPEFLTYFNYEAQQDKSGLPNDRFSAERPEGSISTLTIQRTEQRDSAMYRCASSYLGGAQEQYFGPGTRLLVL.

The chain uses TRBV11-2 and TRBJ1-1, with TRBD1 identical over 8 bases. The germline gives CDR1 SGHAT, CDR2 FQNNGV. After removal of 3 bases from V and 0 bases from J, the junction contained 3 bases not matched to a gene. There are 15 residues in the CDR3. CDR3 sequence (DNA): TGTGCCAGCAGCTTCCGGACAGGGATGAACACTGAAGCTTTCTTT. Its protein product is CASSFRTGMNTEAFF.

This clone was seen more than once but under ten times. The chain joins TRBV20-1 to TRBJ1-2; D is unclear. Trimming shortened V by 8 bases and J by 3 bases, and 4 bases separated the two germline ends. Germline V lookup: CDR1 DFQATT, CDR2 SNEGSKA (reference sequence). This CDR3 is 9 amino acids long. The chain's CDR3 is CSMYYGYTF. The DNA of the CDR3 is TGCAGTATGTACTATGGCTACACCTTC.

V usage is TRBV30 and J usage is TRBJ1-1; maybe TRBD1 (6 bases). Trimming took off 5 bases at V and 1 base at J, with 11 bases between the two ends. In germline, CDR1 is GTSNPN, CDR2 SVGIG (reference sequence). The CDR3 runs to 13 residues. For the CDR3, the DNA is TGTGCCTGGGGGTGGGGGGCGAACACTGAAGCTTTCTTT. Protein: CAWGWGANTEAFF.

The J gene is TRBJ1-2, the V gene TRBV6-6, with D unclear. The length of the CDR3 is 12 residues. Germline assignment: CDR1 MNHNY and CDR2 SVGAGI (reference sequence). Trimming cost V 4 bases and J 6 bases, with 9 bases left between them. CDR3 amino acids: CASSLGPDGYTF. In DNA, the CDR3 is TGTGCCAGCAGTTTGGGCCCGGATGGCTACACCTTC.

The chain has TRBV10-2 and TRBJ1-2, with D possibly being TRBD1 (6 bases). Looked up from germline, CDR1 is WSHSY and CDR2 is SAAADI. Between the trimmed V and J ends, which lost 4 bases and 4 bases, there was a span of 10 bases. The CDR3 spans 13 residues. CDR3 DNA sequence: TGCGCCAGCAGTGGAGGGGGGGGCTATGGCTACACCTTC. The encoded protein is CASSGGGGYGYTF.

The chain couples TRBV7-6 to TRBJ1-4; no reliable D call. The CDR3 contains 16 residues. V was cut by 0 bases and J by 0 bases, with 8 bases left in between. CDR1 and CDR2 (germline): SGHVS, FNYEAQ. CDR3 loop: CASSLALESTNEKLFF. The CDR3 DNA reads TGTGCCAGCAGCTTAGCCCTCGAGTCAACTAATGAAAAACTGTTTTTT.

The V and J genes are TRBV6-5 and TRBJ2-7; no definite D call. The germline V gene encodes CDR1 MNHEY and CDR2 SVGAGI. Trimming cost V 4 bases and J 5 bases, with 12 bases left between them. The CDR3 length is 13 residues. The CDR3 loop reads CASSSSDAHEQYF. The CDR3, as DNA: TGTGCCAGCAGTTCCTCCGATGCCCACGAGCAGTACTTC.

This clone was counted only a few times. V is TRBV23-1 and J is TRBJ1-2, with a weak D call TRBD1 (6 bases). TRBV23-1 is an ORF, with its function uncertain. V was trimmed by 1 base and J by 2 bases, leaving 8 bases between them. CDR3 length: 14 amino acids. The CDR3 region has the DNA TGCGCCAGCAGTCAATGGAGGGGGAACTATGGCTACACCTTC. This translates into CASSQWRGNYGYTF.

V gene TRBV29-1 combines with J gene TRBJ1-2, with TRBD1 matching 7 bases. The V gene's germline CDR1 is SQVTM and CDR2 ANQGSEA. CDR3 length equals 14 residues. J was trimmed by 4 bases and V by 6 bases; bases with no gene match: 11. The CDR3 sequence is CSVGPTGQTYGYTF. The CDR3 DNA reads TGCAGCGTAGGGCCTACGGGACAGACCTATGGCTACACCTTC.